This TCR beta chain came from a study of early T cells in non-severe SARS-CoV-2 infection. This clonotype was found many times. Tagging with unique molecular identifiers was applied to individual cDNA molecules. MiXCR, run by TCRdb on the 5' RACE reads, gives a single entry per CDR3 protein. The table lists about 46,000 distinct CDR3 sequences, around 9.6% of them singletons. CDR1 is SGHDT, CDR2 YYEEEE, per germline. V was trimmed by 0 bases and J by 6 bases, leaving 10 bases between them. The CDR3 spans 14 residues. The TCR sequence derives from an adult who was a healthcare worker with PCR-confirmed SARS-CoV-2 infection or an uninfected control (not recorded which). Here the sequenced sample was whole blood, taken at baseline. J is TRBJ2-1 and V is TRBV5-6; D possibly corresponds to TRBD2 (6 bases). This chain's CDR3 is CASSLAGRSNEQFF. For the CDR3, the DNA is TGTGCCAGCAGCTTGGCAGGGAGGAGCAATGAGCAGTTCTTC.